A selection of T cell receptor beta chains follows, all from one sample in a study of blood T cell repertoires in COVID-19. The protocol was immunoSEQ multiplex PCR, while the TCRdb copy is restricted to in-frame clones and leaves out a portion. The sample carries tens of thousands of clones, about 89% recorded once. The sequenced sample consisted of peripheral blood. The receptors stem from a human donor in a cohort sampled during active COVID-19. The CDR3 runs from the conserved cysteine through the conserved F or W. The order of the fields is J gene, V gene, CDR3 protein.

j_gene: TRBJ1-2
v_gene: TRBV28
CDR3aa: CASSFRREFYGYTF

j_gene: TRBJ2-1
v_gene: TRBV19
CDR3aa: CASSRQGSYNEQFF

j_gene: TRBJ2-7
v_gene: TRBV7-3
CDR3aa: CASSLLAGDLEQYF

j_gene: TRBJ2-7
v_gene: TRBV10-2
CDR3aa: CASSFLAGDEQYF

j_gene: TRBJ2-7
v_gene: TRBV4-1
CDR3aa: CASSQAPDRPTYEQYF

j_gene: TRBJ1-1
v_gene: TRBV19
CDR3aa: CASRFGTDRPGTEAFF

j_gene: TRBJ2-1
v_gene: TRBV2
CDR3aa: CASSRFSQFF

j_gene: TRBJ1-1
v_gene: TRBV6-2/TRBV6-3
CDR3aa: CASSTGTGPMNTEAFF

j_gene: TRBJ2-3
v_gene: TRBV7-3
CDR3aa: CASSLRQANTDTQYF

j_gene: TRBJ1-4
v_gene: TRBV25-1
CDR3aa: CASSPHPGEKLFF

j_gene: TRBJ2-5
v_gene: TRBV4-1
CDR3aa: CASSQGQGGISETQYF

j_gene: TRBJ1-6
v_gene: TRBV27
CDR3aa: CASRGGGSYNSPLHF

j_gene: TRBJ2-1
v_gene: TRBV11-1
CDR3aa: CASSLERRPYNEQFF

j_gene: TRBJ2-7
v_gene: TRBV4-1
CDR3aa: CASSQKQGPYEQYF

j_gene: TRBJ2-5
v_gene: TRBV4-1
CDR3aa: CASSQVVAGGQETQYF

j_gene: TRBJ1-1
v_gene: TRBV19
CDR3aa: CASSMGTGVGNTEAFF

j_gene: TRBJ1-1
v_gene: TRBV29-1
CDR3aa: CSVAGYTEAFF

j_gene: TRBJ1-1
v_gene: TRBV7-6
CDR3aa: CASSPGNSLEAFF

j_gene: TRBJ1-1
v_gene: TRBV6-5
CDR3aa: CASRRDTEAFF

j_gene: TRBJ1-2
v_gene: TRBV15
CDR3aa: CATSVGPPGTGHGYTF

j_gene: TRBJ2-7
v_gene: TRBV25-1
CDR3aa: CASSFSIYEQYF

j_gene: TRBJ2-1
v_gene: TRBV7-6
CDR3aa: CASSASGGRGFQEQFF

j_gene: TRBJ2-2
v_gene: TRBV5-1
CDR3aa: CASSLGQASSLAGGPRGELFF

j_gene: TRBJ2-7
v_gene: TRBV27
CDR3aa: CASSLSRRLADYEQYF

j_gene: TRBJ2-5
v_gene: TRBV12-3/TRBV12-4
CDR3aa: CASSLAGLQYF

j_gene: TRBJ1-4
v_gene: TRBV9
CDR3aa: CASSTVFGGPDEKLFF

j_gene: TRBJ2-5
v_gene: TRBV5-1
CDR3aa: CASSLSLQGETQYF

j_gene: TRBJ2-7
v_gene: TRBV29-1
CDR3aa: CSVEGGRGLEQYF

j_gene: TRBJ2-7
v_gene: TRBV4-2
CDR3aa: CASSLGLASYEQYF

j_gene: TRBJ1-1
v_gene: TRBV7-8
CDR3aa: CASSLAQKNTEAFF

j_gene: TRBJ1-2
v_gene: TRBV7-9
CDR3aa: CASSLTGQRGYTF

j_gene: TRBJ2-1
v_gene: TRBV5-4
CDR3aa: CASSLGQVSYNEQFF

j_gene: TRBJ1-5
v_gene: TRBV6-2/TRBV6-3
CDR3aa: CASSLSGTGGQPQHF

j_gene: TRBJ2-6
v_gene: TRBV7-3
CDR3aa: CASSNGRNSGGANVLTF

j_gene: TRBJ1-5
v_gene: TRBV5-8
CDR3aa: CASSLIWGRRDSNQPQHF

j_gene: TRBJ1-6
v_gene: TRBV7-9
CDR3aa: CASSLERSGTGVSPLHF

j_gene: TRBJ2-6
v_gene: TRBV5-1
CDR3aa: CASSFSVSGANVLTF

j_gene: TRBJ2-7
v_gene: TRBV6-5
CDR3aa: CASTGGWNEQYF

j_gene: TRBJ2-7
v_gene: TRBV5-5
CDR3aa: CASSLGQGPDEQYF

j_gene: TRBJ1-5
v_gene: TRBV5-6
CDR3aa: CASSWRQVPGQPQHF

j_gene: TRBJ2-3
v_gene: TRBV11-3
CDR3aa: CASSIQGNTQYF

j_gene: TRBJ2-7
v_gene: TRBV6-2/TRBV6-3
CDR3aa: CASSPPRGAQAYEQYF

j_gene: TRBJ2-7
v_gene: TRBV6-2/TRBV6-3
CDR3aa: CASSYFPLTGNSYEQYF

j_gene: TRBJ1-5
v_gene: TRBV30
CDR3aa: CAWKTDGNQPQHF

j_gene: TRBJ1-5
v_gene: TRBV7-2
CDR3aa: CASSLAPGEGQPQHF

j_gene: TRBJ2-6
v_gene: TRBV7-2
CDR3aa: CASSLNQGSGANVLTF

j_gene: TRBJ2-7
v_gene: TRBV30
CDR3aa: CAWNSGGWDEQYF

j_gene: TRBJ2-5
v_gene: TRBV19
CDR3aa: CASTPGPRNLFQETQYF

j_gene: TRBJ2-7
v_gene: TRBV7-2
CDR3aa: CASSFLSRDRDDEQYF

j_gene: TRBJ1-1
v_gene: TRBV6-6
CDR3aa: CASSTTGGHTEAFF